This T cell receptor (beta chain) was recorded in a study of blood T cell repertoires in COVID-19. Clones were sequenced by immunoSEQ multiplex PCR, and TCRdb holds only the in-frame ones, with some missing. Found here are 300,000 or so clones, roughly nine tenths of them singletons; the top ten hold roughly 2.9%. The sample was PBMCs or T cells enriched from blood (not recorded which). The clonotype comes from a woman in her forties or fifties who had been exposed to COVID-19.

CDR3 sequence (DNA): TGCGCCAGCAGCTTGGGACAGGCGGGCACCGGGGAGCTGTTTTTT. Translation gives CASSLGQAGTGELFF. The chain employs TRBV5-1 and TRBJ2-2, with TRBD1 as a possible D gene (6 bases). Germline V gene sequence: CDR1 SGHRS, CDR2 YFSETQ. The CDR3 is made up of 15 amino acids. With 0 bases removed from V and 4 bases from J, the gap between germline ends came to 10 bases.